These T cell receptor beta chains were read from a single sample in a study of blood T cell repertoires in COVID-19. Repertoires were generated with immunoSEQ multiplex PCR, while TCRdb's copy carries only in-frame clones and drops some. This sample has roughly 170,000 clones, with roughly 84% found just once. Sequenced input: peripheral blood. These receptors came from a woman between 45 and 60 years old with COVID-19, enrolled during active disease. Both conserved end residues are part of each CDR3. A D gene is named only where the DNA matches it firmly. Where a row states a size, it is once, few, many or the class of an expanded clone; other rows omit it.

d_gene	v_gene	abundance	j_gene	CDR3aa	CDR3nt
-	TRBV12-3/TRBV12-4	-	TRBJ2-5	CASRIGVQETQYF	TGTGCCAGCAGGATAGGAGTTCAAGAGACCCAGTACTTC
TRBD1	TRBV6-1	-	TRBJ1-5	CASSARQGTDSNQPQHF	TGTGCCAGCAGTGCCCGACAGGGGACCGATAGCAATCAGCCCCAGCATTTT
-	TRBV11-2	once	TRBJ2-7	CASSPPPLFGGSLYEQYF	TGTGCCAGCAGCCCGCCCCCTCTCTTTGGGGGCTCCCTCTACGAGCAGTACTTC
-	TRBV5-6	-	TRBJ2-1	CASSFRDYNEQFF	TGTGCCAGCAGCTTCCGGGACTACAATGAGCAGTTCTTC
-	TRBV28	-	TRBJ1-3	CASTPGRGSGNTIYF	TGTGCCAGCACCCCCGGTAGGGGCTCTGGAAACACCATATATTTT
-	TRBV7-9	-	TRBJ2-5	CASSLAGGIGEETQYF	TGTGCCAGCAGCTTAGCGGGCGGGATAGGGGAGGAGACCCAGTACTTC
-	TRBV24-1	once	TRBJ2-7	CATTLTEGAYEQYF	TGTGCCACCACACTCACTGAAGGGGCCTACGAGCAGTACTTC
-	TRBV2	-	TRBJ1-5	CASSVLHSGNQPQHF	TGTGCCAGCAGTGTTCTACATAGCGGCAATCAGCCCCAGCATTTT
TRBD1	TRBV5-1	-	TRBJ1-3	CASSPWDSIGNTIYF	TGCGCCAGCAGCCCATGGGACAGCATTGGAAACACCATATATTTT
-	TRBV6-5	-	TRBJ1-5	CASTTRTYRDQPQHF	TGTGCCAGCACCACTAGGACGTACAGGGATCAGCCCCAGCATTTT
TRBD1	TRBV6-6	many	TRBJ1-2	CASLQGDYGYTF	TGTGCCAGCCTACAGGGGGACTATGGCTACACCTTC
-	TRBV2	-	TRBJ2-2	CASSELGQANTGELFF	TGTGCCAGCAGTGAACTGGGGCAGGCAAACACCGGGGAGCTGTTTTTT
-	TRBV15	-	TRBJ1-2	CATSQAGRLLYTF	TGTGCCACCAGCCAGGCAGGGCGTCTGCTCTACACCTTC
TRBD2	TRBV7-6	-	TRBJ2-1	CASSPGGGLSYNEQFF	TGTGCCAGCAGCCCGGGAGGGGGTCTCTCCTACAATGAGCAGTTCTTC
-	TRBV5-4	once	TRBJ2-2	CASSLWQGGTGELFF	TGTGCCAGCAGCTTGTGGCAGGGAGGCACCGGGGAGCTGTTTTTT
-	TRBV19	-	TRBJ1-5	CASSTKGGFAQPQHF	TGTGCCAGTAGTACCAAGGGGGGGTTTGCTCAGCCCCAGCATTTT
-	TRBV20-1	-	TRBJ1-2	CSAREGGYTF	TGCAGTGCTAGGGAGGGTGGCTACACCTTC
TRBD1	TRBV18	-	TRBJ1-1	CASRQGATEAFF	TGTGCCAGTCGACAGGGCGCCACTGAAGCTTTCTTT
-	TRBV28	-	TRBJ1-6	CASSYKRAGNSPLHF	TGTGCCAGCAGTTATAAGCGGGCGGGGAATTCACCCCTCCACTTT
TRBD1	TRBV25-1	-	TRBJ1-2	CASSGGQGSYGYTF	TGTGCCAGCAGTGGGGGACAGGGAAGTTATGGCTACACCTTC
-	TRBV2	-	TRBJ2-5	CASSWRYQETQYF	TGTGCCAGCAGTTGGAGGTACCAAGAGACCCAGTACTTC
-	TRBV29-1	-	TRBJ1-2	CSVDSNGYGYTF	TGCAGCGTTGATTCAAACGGCTATGGCTACACCTTC
-	TRBV27	once	TRBJ2-6	CASSRQGAELSGANVLTF	TGTGCCAGCAGTCGTCAGGGTGCGGAACTCTCTGGGGCCAACGTCCTGACTTTC
TRBD1	TRBV7-8	-	TRBJ2-3	CASSLGQGADTQYF	TGTGCCAGCAGCTTGGGACAGGGTGCAGATACGCAGTATTTT
TRBD1	TRBV10-3	-	TRBJ1-6	CAISGGQGARNSPLHF	TGTGCCATCAGTGGGGGACAGGGGGCTCGTAATTCACCCCTCCACTTT
-	TRBV4-3	-	TRBJ1-2	CASSHSTDTANYGYTF	TGCGCCAGCAGCCATTCTACCGACACCGCTAACTATGGCTACACCTTC
TRBD2	TRBV30	-	TRBJ2-2	CAWSASLAGVNTGELFF	TGTGCCTGGAGTGCTTCACTAGCGGGGGTGAACACCGGGGAGCTGTTTTTT
-	TRBV19	-	TRBJ2-7	CASSLRHPLEQYF	TGTGCCAGTAGTCTCCGACATCCCTTGGAGCAGTACTTC
TRBD2	TRBV28	-	TRBJ2-7	CASTFITAGGEQYF	TGTGCCAGCACCTTTATTACAGCGGGGGGCGAGCAGTACTTC
TRBD2	TRBV13	-	TRBJ2-1	CASSLRTSGGEYNEQFF	TGTGCCAGCAGCCTGAGGACTAGCGGGGGAGAGTACAATGAGCAGTTCTTC
TRBD1	TRBV6-5	-	TRBJ1-5	CASSLSQGSNQPQHF	TGTGCCAGCAGCCTTTCACAGGGGAGCAATCAGCCCCAGCATTTT
-	TRBV25-1	-	TRBJ1-6	CASSGVERLSSPLHF	TGTGCCAGCAGTGGGGTGGAGCGTCTGAGTTCACCCCTCCACTTT
-	TRBV10-3	-	TRBJ1-1	CAISEGVPGEAFF	TGTGCCATCAGTGAGGGGGTGCCAGGGGAAGCTTTCTTT
TRBD2	TRBV11-2	-	TRBJ2-1	CASSLVTGEGNEQFF	TGTGCCAGCAGCTTAGTCACGGGGGAGGGCAATGAGCAGTTCTTC
TRBD1	TRBV7-9	few	TRBJ1-5	CASSEGTVNQPQHF	TGTGCCAGCAGCGAAGGGACAGTCAATCAGCCCCAGCATTTT
TRBD1	TRBV19	few	TRBJ2-7	CASTGQGPYEQYF	TGTGCCAGTACGGGACAGGGTCCCTACGAGCAGTACTTC
-	TRBV4-1	-	TRBJ2-5	CASSPGVGETQYF	TGCGCCAGCAGCCCAGGGGTTGGGGAGACCCAGTACTTC
-	TRBV12-3/TRBV12-4	-	TRBJ2-7	CASSLGAGYEQYF	TGTGCCAGCAGTTTAGGTGCGGGCTACGAGCAGTACTTC
TRBD2	TRBV5-1	-	TRBJ2-5	CASSPAGLAGGVRETQYF	TGCGCCAGCAGCCCCGCTGGACTAGCGGGGGGGGTCCGAGAGACCCAGTACTTC
TRBD1	TRBV7-9	-	TRBJ2-7	CASSPTGGSYEQYF	TGTGCCAGCAGTCCAACAGGGGGCTCCTACGAGCAGTACTTC
-	TRBV20-1	-	TRBJ2-5	CSAAQETQYF	TGCAGTGCAGCACAAGAGACCCAGTACTTC
-	TRBV3-1/TRBV3-2	-	TRBJ2-7	CASSQERGRYEQYF	TGTGCCAGCAGCCAAGAACGGGGGAGGTACGAGCAGTACTTC
-	TRBV2	few	TRBJ1-5	CASGGQISNQPQHF	TGTGCCAGCGGCGGACAGATTAGCAATCAGCCCCAGCATTTT
TRBD1	TRBV4-3	-	TRBJ1-2	CASSLDRDYGYTF	TGCGCCAGCAGCCTTGACAGGGACTATGGCTACACCTTC
TRBD1	TRBV11-3	-	TRBJ2-5	CASSLDREETQYF	TGTGCCAGCAGCCTAGACAGGGAAGAGACCCAGTACTTC
TRBD1	TRBV30	-	TRBJ1-2	CAENRGYGYTF	TGTGCCGAAAACAGGGGCTATGGCTACACCTTC
-	TRBV11-2	-	TRBJ1-1	CASSLDGVRQMNTEAFF	TGTGCCAGCAGCTTAGACGGCGTCAGGCAGATGAACACTGAAGCTTTCTTT
TRBD1	TRBV6-5	-	TRBJ1-2	CASSYGQENYGYTF	TGTGCCAGCAGTTACGGACAGGAGAACTATGGCTACACCTTC
TRBD2	TRBV7-2	-	TRBJ2-3	CASSLVSGGTDTQYF	TGTGCCAGCAGCTTAGTTAGCGGGGGCACAGATACGCAGTATTTT
TRBD1	TRBV11-1	-	TRBJ1-1	CASSLSGRGRTEAFF	TGTGCCAGCAGCTTATCCGGCAGGGGGCGTACTGAAGCTTTCTTT
-	TRBV5-1	-	TRBJ2-5	CASRLTGQETQYF	TGCGCCAGCAGGTTGACAGGCCAAGAGACCCAGTACTTC
-	TRBV30	-	TRBJ1-1	CAWSVEGATEAFF	TGTGCCTGGAGTGTAGAAGGAGCCACTGAAGCTTTCTTT
-	TRBV2	-	TRBJ2-2	CASSEVEGRDTGELFF	TGTGCCAGCAGTGAAGTCGAAGGGAGAGACACCGGGGAGCTGTTTTTT
TRBD2	TRBV2	-	TRBJ2-5	CASRQGLAEETQYF	TGTGCCAGCAGACAGGGACTAGCGGAAGAGACCCAGTACTTC
-	TRBV30	-	TRBJ2-7	CAWDRSSYEQYF	TGTGCCTGGGACAGGAGCTCCTACGAGCAGTACTTC
-	TRBV6-5	-	TRBJ2-3	CASSYSRYTDTQYF	TGTGCCAGCAGTTACTCGCGGTACACAGATACGCAGTATTTT
TRBD1	TRBV9	-	TRBJ1-2	CASSVGGGQSDYGYTF	TGTGCCAGCAGCGTAGGAGGGGGACAGAGCGACTATGGCTACACCTTC
-	TRBV11-3	-	TRBJ2-5	CASSPPRAGEQETQYF	TGTGCCAGCAGCCCCCCTAGGGCAGGGGAGCAAGAGACCCAGTACTTC